Listed below are T cell receptor beta chains from one sample, sequenced in a study of blood T cell repertoires in COVID-19. The protocol was immunoSEQ multiplex PCR, while the TCRdb copy is restricted to in-frame clones and leaves out a portion. This sample has roughly 250,000 clones, with 70% to 90% found just once. The sequenced sample was PBMCs or T cells enriched from blood (not recorded which). The receptors stem from a woman aged 45-59 years who had recovered from COVID-19. Both conserved end residues are part of each CDR3. The D gene is left open where the match is weak. The size field is filled for only some rows; it gives once, few, many or a size class.

>-|14|TRBV28|-|TRBJ2-2
TGTGCCAGCAGTTTTCCTACAGGGCCCGGGGAGCTGTTTTTT
CASSFPTGPGELFF
>-|15|TRBV4-2|TRBD1|TRBJ2-1
TGTGCCAGCAGCCAGAAACATACAGGGGAGAGCGAGCAGTTCTTC
CASSQKHTGESEQFF
>-|13|TRBV6-5|-|TRBJ1-2
TGTGCCAGCAGATCAGTGCCTCCCCATGGCTACACCTTC
CASRSVPPHGYTF
>-|15|TRBV28|-|TRBJ1-1
TGTGCCAGCAGTCCTCACCAGGGCTTCAACACTGAAGCTTTCTTT
CASSPHQGFNTEAFF
>-|12|TRBV29-1|TRBD1|TRBJ2-7
TGCAGCGTCGGCAGGGGGACGTACGAGCAGTACTTC
CSVGRGTYEQYF
>-|15|TRBV7-3|-|TRBJ2-7
TGTGCCAGCAGCTTAGCTCCCGGACTTCTCTACGAGCAGTACTTC
CASSLAPGLLYEQYF
>once|13|TRBV11-3|-|TRBJ2-1
TGTGCCAGCAGCTTAGAGGGACTCAATGAGCAGTTCTTC
CASSLEGLNEQFF
>-|18|TRBV6-6|TRBD2|TRBJ2-3
TGTGCCAGCAGTCCCCTAGGAACTAGCGGGAGGATCACAGATACGCAGTATTTT
CASSPLGTSGRITDTQYF
>-|14|TRBV10-3|TRBD1|TRBJ2-7
TGTGCCATCAGTCTCCGGGACAGGGGAAACGAGCAGTACTTC
CAISLRDRGNEQYF
>once|16|TRBV2|TRBD2|TRBJ2-1
TGTGCCAGCAGTCAAATAGCGGGAGGGCAGGTAAATGAGCAGTTCTTC
CASSQIAGGQVNEQFF
>-|17|TRBV4-1|-|TRBJ2-5
TGCGCCAGCAGCCAAGTTCCAGTTTTGGTATCCGGGGAGACCCAGTACTTC
CASSQVPVLVSGETQYF
>-|13|TRBV6-1|TRBD1|TRBJ2-7
TGTGCCAGCAGTGAACGACAGGGTAGGGAGCAGTACTTC
CASSERQGREQYF
>-|14|TRBV28|-|TRBJ2-7
TGTGCCAGCACATTGCAGGGGACAAACTACGAGCAGTACTTC
CASTLQGTNYEQYF
>-|14|TRBV2|-|TRBJ1-5
TGTGCCAGCAGTAGCGGTCTAGTATCACAGCCCCAGCATTTT
CASSSGLVSQPQHF
>-|14|TRBV28|TRBD1|TRBJ2-7
TGTGCCAGCAGTCCTCAGGACAGGCCCTACGAGCAGTACTTC
CASSPQDRPYEQYF
>-|14|TRBV27|TRBD2|TRBJ2-1
TGTGCCAGCAGTGTAGCGGGAGCCTACAATGAGCAGTTCTTC
CASSVAGAYNEQFF
>-|12|TRBV12-3/TRBV12-4|-|TRBJ1-2
TGTGCCAGCAGTTTAACGGCTAGCGGCTACACCTTC
CASSLTASGYTF
>-|15|TRBV10-3|TRBD2|TRBJ2-1
TGTGCCATCGGGCTTAGCGGGAGGAATTCCAATGAGCAGTTCTTC
CAIGLSGRNSNEQFF
>-|14|TRBV10-3|TRBD1|TRBJ2-1
TGTGCCATCAGTGACTCGACAGGGGGCGATGAGCAGTTCTTC
CAISDSTGGDEQFF
>-|14|TRBV5-1|-|TRBJ1-1
TGCGCCAGCAGCCCACGGGGTTCGGGCACTGAAGCTTTCTTT
CASSPRGSGTEAFF
>-|15|TRBV27|-|TRBJ1-5
TGTGCCAGCAGTTTAGGGACACAACGTGGACAGCCCCAGCATTTT
CASSLGTQRGQPQHF
>-|13|TRBV24-1|-|TRBJ2-5
TGTGCCACCAGTGCGTCGGGTGGAGAGACCCAGTACTTC
CATSASGGETQYF
>-|13|TRBV28|TRBD1|TRBJ2-5
TGTGCCAGCAGTTGGGACAGCCAAGAGACCCAGTACTTC
CASSWDSQETQYF
>-|17|TRBV24-1|TRBD1|TRBJ1-2
TGTGCCACCAGTGAGGCACCGGGACAGGGGGATGGCTATGGCTACACCTTC
CATSEAPGQGDGYGYTF
>-|15|TRBV5-1|TRBD2|TRBJ2-7
TGCGCCAGCAGCACGACTAGCGCGAGCTCCTACGAGCAGTACTTC
CASSTTSASSYEQYF
>-|15|TRBV5-4|TRBD2|TRBJ2-5
TGTGCCAGCAGCTCAAAATTAGCGGGAGAAGAGACCCAGTACTTC
CASSSKLAGEETQYF
>-|18|TRBV7-9|TRBD2|TRBJ2-7
TGTGCCAGCAGCGCAGGACTAGCGGGAGGTACCTTCCTTCGAGAGCAGTACTTC
CASSAGLAGGTFLREQYF
>-|15|TRBV6-1|-|TRBJ2-7
TGTGCCAGCAGTGAAAGGCAGGAACCCCCCTACGAGCAGTACTTC
CASSERQEPPYEQYF
>-|12|TRBV7-2|-|TRBJ2-4
TGTGCCAGCAGCCTCGCAAGGGGCATTCAGTACTTC
CASSLARGIQYF
>-|14|TRBV5-1|-|TRBJ1-2
TGCGCCAGCAGCTTGGCTCAGGGCCAATATGGCTACACCTTC
CASSLAQGQYGYTF
>once|16|TRBV6-5|-|TRBJ1-5
TGTGCCAGCAGTTACTCGCCACGGGATAGCAATCAGCCCCAGCATTTT
CASSYSPRDSNQPQHF
>-|15|TRBV13|-|TRBJ1-3
TGTACCAGCAGCTTAGGACAGTCCTCTGGAAACACCATATATTTT
CTSSLGQSSGNTIYF
>-|16|TRBV6-1|-|TRBJ2-3
TGTGCCAGCAGTGAAAGCGGTTATACTAGCACAGATACGCAGTATTTT
CASSESGYTSTDTQYF
>-|13|TRBV21-1|-|TRBJ1-5
TGTGCCACGACCCAGGGGTCCAATCAGCCCCAGCATTTT
CATTQGSNQPQHF
>-|16|TRBV28|TRBD1|TRBJ2-7
TGTGCCAGCACCTTTCCCGGGACAGGACGCTCCTACGAGCAGTACTTC
CASTFPGTGRSYEQYF
>-|15|TRBV24-1|-|TRBJ2-1
TGTGCCACCAGTGATCCTGGAGGGCCCCACAATGAGCAGTTCTTC
CATSDPGGPHNEQFF
>-|14|TRBV19|TRBD1|TRBJ2-1
TGTGCCAGTAGAGACAGGGGGCCATACAATGAGCAGTTCTTC
CASRDRGPYNEQFF
>once|12|TRBV4-1|-|TRBJ2-7
TGCGCCAGCAGCCCGACAGGAAGGGAGCAGTACTTC
CASSPTGREQYF
>-|15|TRBV6-4|TRBD1|TRBJ1-2
TGTGCCAGCAGCCCGACAGGGTTAAGCATGGATGGCTACACCTTC
CASSPTGLSMDGYTF
>-|15|TRBV5-1|TRBD2|TRBJ2-3
TGCGCCAGCAGCCCCTCGAGCGGGAGCGTGGATACGCAGTATTTT
CASSPSSGSVDTQYF
>-|13|TRBV6-5|TRBD1|TRBJ1-1
TGTGCCAGCAGTCCCTATCAGACAGGGATCGCTTTCTTT
CASSPYQTGIAFF
>few|15|TRBV6-5|TRBD1|TRBJ1-2
TGTGCCAGCTTTCCAGGGGGCTCCGCACTCTATGGCTACACCTTC
CASFPGGSALYGYTF
>-|15|TRBV7-8|TRBD1|TRBJ1-5
TGTGCCAGCAGCCCCGGGACAGGGTTTGGTCAGCCCCAGCATTTT
CASSPGTGFGQPQHF
>-|13|TRBV3-1/TRBV3-2|-|TRBJ1-1
TGTGCCAGCAGCCAAGTTCCAAGCGCTGAAGCTTTCTTT
CASSQVPSAEAFF
>-|14|TRBV14|-|TRBJ2-2
TGTGCCAGCAGCCAAATGAGAATCACCGGGGAGCTGTTTTTT
CASSQMRITGELFF
>-|14|TRBV28|-|TRBJ1-1
TGTGCCAGCAGTTTAGGTAAGGGGTCCACTGAAGCTTTCTTT
CASSLGKGSTEAFF
>-|16|TRBV5-3|TRBD1|TRBJ1-6
TGTGCCAGAAGCCTCGCCCGACAGGGTGATGCGACACCCCTCCACTTT
CARSLARQGDATPLHF
>-|16|TRBV9|-|TRBJ1-1
TGTGCCAGCAGCGTAGGGGGAGGGCAACGTAACACTGAAGCTTTCTTT
CASSVGGGQRNTEAFF
>few|14|TRBV2|-|TRBJ2-7
TGTGCCAGCAGTGAATTGCACTACGCGGGCGAGCAGTACTTC
CASSELHYAGEQYF
>-|13|TRBV3-1/TRBV3-2|-|TRBJ1-2
TGTGCCAGCAGCCAAGCAGGGCAGGCGGGCTACACCTTC
CASSQAGQAGYTF
>-|13|TRBV6-5|-|TRBJ1-5
TGTGCCAGCAGCCCCGATCGGAATCAGCCCCAGCATTTT
CASSPDRNQPQHF
>-|15|TRBV5-8|TRBD1|TRBJ1-6
TGTGCCAGCAGCCAGCTTGACAGGGGGGATTCACCCCTCCACTTT
CASSQLDRGDSPLHF
>-|14|TRBV6-1|-|TRBJ2-1
TGTGCCAGCAGTGAAATTGTCGGGAGCAATGAGCAGTTCTTC
CASSEIVGSNEQFF
>-|12|TRBV5-6|-|TRBJ2-7
TGTGCCAGCAGCGTACAGGGTTACGAGCAGTACTTC
CASSVQGYEQYF
>-|14|TRBV20-1|-|TRBJ2-3
TGCAGTGCTAGTCCCCCTAGCGGCACAGATACGCAGTATTTT
CSASPPSGTDTQYF
>once|15|TRBV6-5|-|TRBJ1-4
TGTGCCAGCACCGTGTCCGGGTATGGTAATGAAAAACTGTTTTTT
CASTVSGYGNEKLFF
>-|11|TRBV20-1|-|TRBJ1-1
TGCAGGGACGGAGGAAACTCTGAAGCTTTCTTT
CRDGGNSEAFF